The entry below describes one TCR beta chain. Antigen specificity is unknown. The data stem from a study of T cells in Graves' hyperthyroidism and ophthalmopathy. Study results and limitations: In the analysis, a 13 V-J model separated ophthalmopathy from stable hyperthyroidism.

Germline V gives CDR1 WNHNN, CDR2 SYGVQD (reference sequence). V lost 3 bases, J lost 2 bases, and 10 bases lay in between. The CDR3 spans 14 residues. Amplification targeted TCR beta CDR3 regions from RNA transcripts. Using the HTBI primer set, a first-round RT-PCR was run on the TCR CDR3. From the multiplex PCR reads, TCRdb called clonotypes with MiXCR, one entry per CDR3 protein. The sample lists approximately 330,000 distinct CDR3 sequences, around 20% occurring once. Input material: blood. The source of this sequence is a woman between 45 and 65 years old with Graves' hyperthyroidism. The chain links TRBV10-1 to TRBJ1-1; D remains ambiguous. The CDR3: CASSDAGSNTEAFF. CDR3 DNA: TGCGCCAGCAGTGACGCCGGGAGCAACACTGAAGCTTTCTTT.